The sequence of this T cell receptor beta chain was determined in a study of cytomegalovirus exposure and HLA in healthy donors. Study-level results: As was reported, the HLA-A and HLA-B alleles of most subjects were accurately predicted from TCR beta sequences. In terms of immune exposure information, only CMV serostatus was available. It emerged from a later analysis that several of the most significant clusters appeared to be linked to common viral pathogens. In a later analysis, a missense DCLRE1C variant was linked to TCR beta V- and J-gene trimming.

In the PCR, 60 Vbeta and 13 Jbeta primers were used. Sequencing used immunoSEQ multiplex PCR; TCRdb keeps in-frame clones, though not all of them. The sample contains roughly 100,000 clones, 70% to 80% of which appear only once. Germline CDR1 and CDR2: SGDLS and YYNGEE. This CDR3 has 18 amino acids. Trimming removed 0 bases from V and 0 bases from J, with 16 bases in between. With regard to this clone: Its antigen is unknown.

The chain couples TRBV9 to TRBJ2-1, with TRBD2 as a possible D gene (7 bases). The sequence was obtained from a man in his sixties in good health and CMV-seronegative. The source material was PBMCs. Here the CDR3 reads CASSVAGWGGRSYNEQFF. The CDR3 bases are TGTGCCAGCAGCGTAGCGGGATGGGGGGGGCGCTCCTACAATGAGCAGTTCTTC.